The 27 T cell receptor beta chains reported below all come from one sample, sequenced in a study of shared clonotypes between healthy human individuals. Sequenced by immunoSEQ multiplex PCR; TCRdb stores in-frame clones only, minus some. The profile shows 980,000 or so clones, approximately 80% of them singletons. Sequenced: memory CD4+ T cells sorted from blood. The sample's subset: CD45RA-negative fraction. These receptors were obtained from a man between 18 and 29 years old in good health.

The genes are TRBV7-6 and TRBJ1-1; 10 nucleotides align to TRBD1. Germline V lookup: CDR1 SGHVS, CDR2 FNYEAQ. V lost 5 bases and J lost 4; bases outside the gene matches: 7. CDR3 length: 15 residues. As DNA, the CDR3 is TGTGCCAGCAGCGCGAGGGACAGGGGAAGCACTGAAGCTTTCTTT. Translated, it gives CASSARDRGSTEAFF.

The chain uses TRBV5-3 and TRBJ1-3, with no clear D. TRBV5-3 carries the ORF label, with uncertain function. The CDR3 is made up of 15 amino acids. V was trimmed by 4 bases and J by 7 bases, leaving 18 bases between them. The CDR3 sequence is CARSLTASVRNTIYF. The CDR3, as DNA: TGTGCCAGAAGCCTGACTGCGTCAGTAAGGAACACCATATATTTT.

This clone was counted between two and nine times. The chain recombines TRBV6-1 with TRBJ1-1; D gene ambiguous. The V gene lost 7 bases and the J gene lost 11 bases, with 14 bases spanning the gap. Per germline, CDR1 MNHNS and CDR2 SASEGT. CDR3 length equals 11 residues. In DNA form, the CDR3 reads TGTGCCAGCACCCGAAAAGAAAAGGCTTTCTTT. It specifies CASTRKEKAFF.

J is TRBJ2-7 and V is TRBV10-3; D remains unclear. The V gene's germline CDR1 is ENHRY and CDR2 SYGVKD. V lost 10 bases to trimming and J lost 3 bases, with 10 bases between them. The CDR3 consists of 11 residues. The CDR3: CATQSFYEQYF. The CDR3 DNA follows: TGTGCCACCCAATCCTTCTACGAGCAGTACTTC.

Many counts were recorded for this clone. This specimen includes other DNA sequences encoding the same CDR3. The chain carries TRBV27 and TRBJ1-6; 8 bases align to TRBD1. The CDR3 is made up of 15 amino acids. J lost 6 bases, V lost 5 bases, and 6 bases had no gene match. Germline V gene sequence: CDR1 MNHEY, CDR2 SMNVEV (reference sequence). The CDR3 loop reads CASSPTDRGNSPLHF. The CDR3, as DNA: TGTGCCAGCAGTCCTACAGACAGGGGTAATTCACCCCTCCACTTT.

About this clone: The same CDR3 can be traced to other DNA sequences in this sample. This chain connects TRBV30 to TRBJ2-3, with unresolved D. V dropped 0 bases and J dropped 1 base, with 5 bases sitting between them. Germline values: CDR1 GTSNPN, CDR2 SVGIG (reference sequence). CDR3 length equals 13 residues. CDR3 in amino acids: CAWSVGGTDTQYF. CDR3 in DNA: TGTGCCTGGAGTGTTGGCGGCACAGATACGCAGTATTTT.

The table lists this clone with a count of one. The V call is TRBV11-3, the J call TRBJ1-5; D possibly corresponds to TRBD1 (5 bases). The CDR3 contains 16 residues. Germline loops: CDR1 SGHNT, CDR2 YENEEA. Trimming took off 6 bases at V and 1 base at J, with 16 bases between the two ends. CDR3 sequence reads: CASSPVARDSNQPQHF. As DNA, the CDR3 is TGTGCCAGCAGTCCAGTGGCCCGGGACAGCAATCAGCCCCAGCATTTT.

The chain combines TRBV28 with TRBJ1-2; D might be TRBD1 (5 bases). V gave up 6 bases and J gave up 4 bases, with 18 bases separating them. The CDR3 totals 15 residues. Germline assignment: CDR1 MDHEN and CDR2 SYDVKM. The CDR3 loop reads CASSSYPGPPYGYTF. In DNA, the CDR3 is TGTGCCAGCAGCTCATATCCGGGACCACCCTATGGCTACACCTTC.

This clone has only a few counts. The genes are TRBV19 and TRBJ1-4; no definite D call. The CDR3 is 15 residues long. V was pared by 5 bases and J by 5 bases, with 15 bases between. Germline V gene lookup returns CDR1 LNHDA and CDR2 SQIVND (reference sequence). In DNA form, the CDR3 reads TGTGCCAGTAGTCTTACCTTCGTCCAGAATGAAAAACTGTTTTTT. Encoded protein: CASSLTFVQNEKLFF. Variable domain in full (rest from reference TRBV19 and TRBJ1-4): DGGITQSPKYLFRKEGQNVTLSCEQNLNHDAMYWYRQDPGQGLRLIYYSQIVNDFQKGDIAEGYSVSREKKESFPLTVTSAQKNPTAFYLCASSLTFVQNEKLFFGSGTQLSVL.

The chain uses TRBV5-1 and TRBJ1-3; no clear D. V was cut by 2 bases and J by 0 bases, with 12 bases left in between. Germline V lookup: CDR1 SGHRS, CDR2 YFSETQ. The CDR3 is 16 amino acids. CDR3 bases: TGCGCCAGCAGCTTCAAACCGCTCGTCTCTGGAAACACCATATATTTT. It translates to CASSFKPLVSGNTIYF.

The rearrangement links TRBV6-6 to TRBJ1-6, with D maybe TRBD1 (5 bases). Germline V CDR1 and CDR2: MNHNY, SVGAGI (reference sequence). This CDR3 comprises 15 residues. Trimming pared 6 bases from V and 5 bases from J, leaving 14 bases between. In DNA form, the CDR3 reads TGTGCCAGCAGGGGCGCAGGGTTAAATAATTCACCCCTCCACTTT. It encodes CASRGAGLNNSPLHF.

The V call is TRBV9, the J call TRBJ1-1, with no clear D. The V gene lost 1 base and the J gene lost 7 bases, with 11 bases spanning the gap. The CDR3 loop spans 13 amino acids. Germline CDR1 reads SGDLS; CDR2 reads YYNGEE. The CDR3: CASSVRVGGEAFF. CDR3 sequence (DNA): TGTGCCAGCAGCGTAAGGGTTGGAGGTGAAGCTTTCTTT. The full variable domain, its missing parts supplied by reference TRBV9 and TRBJ1-1, is DSGVTQTPKHLITATGQRVTLRCSPRSGDLSVYWYQQSLDQGLQFLIQYYNGEERAKGNILERFSAQQFPDLHSELNLSSLELGDSALYFCASSVRVGGEAFFGQGTRLTVV.

The rearrangement links TRBV30 to TRBJ2-7; D is perhaps TRBD2 (6 bases). The CDR3 consists of 14 residues. Germline CDR1 GTSNPN, CDR2 SVGIG (reference sequence). The V end was cut by 3 bases, the J end by 3 bases, with 15 bases between. The CDR3 bases are TGTGCCTGGAGCGTCCGACGGGAGTTCTACGAGCAGTACTTC. Translated: CAWSVRREFYEQYF. Full variable domain (rest looked up from reference TRBV30 and TRBJ2-7): SQTIHQWPATLVQPVGSPLSLECTVEGTSNPNLYWYRQAAGRGLQLLFYSVGIGQISSEVPQNLSASRPQDRQFILSSKKLLLSDSGFYLCAWSVRREFYEQYFGPGTRLTVT.

This clone came up a few times. Being one base from a much bigger clone, this may be a read error. The chain is built from TRBV5-1 and TRBJ1-2, with 8 bases identical to TRBD1. V dropped 4 bases and J dropped 4; count of bases not matched to a gene: 0. This CDR3 spans 12 amino acids. Germline CDR1 is SGHRS and CDR2 is YFSETQ. This chain's CDR3 is CASSQGAYGYTF. CDR3 DNA: TGCGCCAGCAGCCAGGGGGCCTATGGCTACACCTTC. Together with reference TRBV5-1 and TRBJ1-2, the CDR3 gives the full variable domain: KAGVTQTPRYLIKTRGQQVTLSCSPISGHRSVSWYQQTPGQGLQFLFEYFSETQRNKGNFPGRFSGRQFSNSRSEMNVSTLELGDSALYLCASSQGAYGYTFGSGTRLTVV.

The chain links TRBV2 to TRBJ1-4; no firm D call. Germline V gene data show CDR1 as SNHLY and CDR2 as FYNNEI. Trimming took off 5 bases at V and 4 bases at J, with 8 bases between the two ends. This CDR3 is 13 amino acids long. In nucleotides, the CDR3 is TGTGCCAGCAGTATTCTGAGTAATGAAAAACTGTTTTTT. This codes for CASSILSNEKLFF.

A few counts support this clone. The rearrangement joins TRBV4-3 to TRBJ2-2; 8 bases map to TRBD1. The CDR3 is 15 residues long. Germline CDR1 is LGHNA and CDR2 is YSLEER. V shed 1 base and J 11 bases; nucleotides not matched to a gene: 9. CDR3 nucleotide sequence: TGCGCCAGCAGCCAAGTCTCTGGACAGGGTGGAGAGCTGTTTTTT. Translation gives CASSQVSGQGGELFF.

V is TRBV18 and J is TRBJ1-2; D is undetermined. Trimming stripped 3 bases from V and 4 bases from J, with 12 bases between. This CDR3 has 14 residues. Germline V gives CDR1 KGHSH, CDR2 LQKENI. The CDR3 DNA reads as TGTGCCAGCTCACCGGGATTCCGGGCCTATGGCTACACCTTC. This sequence encodes CASSPGFRAYGYTF.

The CDR3: CASSSAGGQAYNEQFF. The CDR3 DNA is TGTGCCAGCAGTTCAGCAGGGGGACAGGCATACAATGAGCAGTTCTTC. The V and J genes are TRBV28 and TRBJ2-1; TRBD1 aligns across 8 bases. The CDR3 sequence is 16 residues long. Germline values: CDR1 MDHEN, CDR2 SYDVKM. J was trimmed by 4 bases and V by 4 bases; bases with no gene match: 9.

This clone was counted only a few times. The chain recombines TRBV2 with TRBJ2-3; D may correspond to TRBD1 or TRBD2 (6 bases each). Trimming cost V 2 bases and J 2 bases, with 11 bases left between them. The CDR3 contains 15 residues. The germline gives CDR1 SNHLY, CDR2 FYNNEI. CDR3 sequence: CASSESGAATDTQYF. The DNA for the CDR3 is TGTGCCAGCAGTGAATCGGGGGCAGCCACAGATACGCAGTATTTT.

CDR3 in amino acids: CASSNSGSNEQFF. In nucleotides, the CDR3 is TGTGCCAGCAGTAATAGCGGGAGCAATGAGCAGTTCTTC. The J gene is TRBJ2-1, the V gene TRBV6-5; 9 bases fit TRBD2. From germline, CDR1 is MNHEY and CDR2 SVGAGI. J gave up 6 bases and V 5 bases, and 2 bases lay outside the gene matches. This CDR3 comprises 13 residues.

This sequence joins TRBV6-1 and TRBJ1-1; TRBD1 might be the D (6 bases). This CDR3 spans 15 amino acids. V lost 3 bases to trimming and J lost 3 bases, with 14 bases between them. Germline V gene data show CDR1 as MNHNS and CDR2 as SASEGT. The CDR3 nucleotides read TGTGCCAGCAGTGATCTGGGGGGGGCATACACTGAAGCTTTCTTT. Its protein is CASSDLGGAYTEAFF.

This clone appeared a single time. The rearrangement uses TRBV30 and TRBJ1-1; 9 nucleotides line up with TRBD1. Trimming removed 2 bases from V and 0 bases from J; junction bases left unmatched: 7. Germline V gene data show CDR1 as GTSNPN and CDR2 as SVGIG (reference sequence). This CDR3 has 16 residues. CDR3 loop: CAWSPGQGGLNTEAFF. CDR3 DNA: TGTGCCTGGAGTCCGGGACAGGGAGGTCTGAACACTGAAGCTTTCTTT.

This chain uses TRBV7-2 with TRBJ2-1; the D gene is possibly TRBD2 (6 bases). The ends were cut back, 5 bases at V and 4 bases at J, with 12 bases in the middle. The germline V gene has CDR1 SGHTA and CDR2 FQGNSA. This CDR3 comprises 14 residues. The CDR3 region has the DNA TGTGCCAGCAGCGGACGCGGGGAGTACAATGAGCAGTTCTTC. Residues: CASSGRGEYNEQFF.

This clone was recorded a few times. This chain links TRBV7-8 with TRBJ1-5; 7 bases match TRBD1. The germline gives CDR1 SGHVS, CDR2 FQNEAQ. The CDR3 consists of 15 residues. J was trimmed by 3 bases and V by 4 bases; bases with no gene match: 6. CDR3 DNA sequence: TGTGCCAGCAGCTCGCCTGGGACAGTCAATCAGCCCCAGCATTTT. Amino acid sequence: CASSSPGTVNQPQHF. Variable domain in full (rest from reference TRBV7-8 and TRBJ1-5): GAGVSQSPRYKVAKRGQDVALRCDPISGHVSLFWYQQALGQGPEFLTYFQNEAQLDKSGLPSDRFFAERPEGSVSTLKIQRTQQEDSAVYLCASSSPGTVNQPQHFGDGTRLSIL.

The chain is built from TRBV25-1 and TRBJ2-1, with TRBD1 matching 9 bases. With 1 base clipped from V and 6 bases from J, the junction kept 7 bases outside the gene matches. CDR3 length: 16 residues. The germline gives CDR1 MGHDK, CDR2 SYGVNS. CDR3 DNA sequence: TGTGCCAGCAGTGAATCCGGGACAGGGTTCGGCAATGAGCAGTTCTTC. Its protein is CASSESGTGFGNEQFF.

About this clone itself: Germline and junction disagree at one end, which may indicate a read error. V is TRBV29-1 and J is TRBJ1-2; D is unresolved. This CDR3 is 9 amino acids long. Germline CDR1 is SQVTM and CDR2 is ANQGSEA. The CDR3 protein is CSVEEGKAF. CDR3 DNA sequence: TGCAGCGTTGAAGAAGGAAAGGCCTTC.

This chain joins TRBV10-3 and TRBJ2-2; D may match TRBD1 or TRBD2 (5 bases each). The germline gives CDR1 ENHRY, CDR2 SYGVKD. V lost 10 bases and J lost 8, with 23 bases in between. CDR3 length equals 15 residues. As DNA, the CDR3 is TGTGCCACAAAGGATTCCGGGACCCAAGGAGGGGAGCTGTTTTTT. This codes for CATKDSGTQGGELFF.